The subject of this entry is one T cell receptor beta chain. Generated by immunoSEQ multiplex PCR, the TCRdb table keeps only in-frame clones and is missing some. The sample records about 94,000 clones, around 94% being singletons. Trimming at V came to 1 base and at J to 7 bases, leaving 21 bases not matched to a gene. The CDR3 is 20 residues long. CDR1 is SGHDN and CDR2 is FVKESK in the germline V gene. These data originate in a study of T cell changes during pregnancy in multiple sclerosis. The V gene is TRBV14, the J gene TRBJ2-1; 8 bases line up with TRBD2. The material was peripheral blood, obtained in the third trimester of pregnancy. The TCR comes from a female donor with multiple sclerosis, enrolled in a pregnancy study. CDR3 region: CASSQGKSGHGIVAGNEQFF. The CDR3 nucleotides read TGTGCCAGCAGCCAAGGTAAATCAGGGCACGGAATTGTAGCGGGGAATGAGCAGTTCTTC.